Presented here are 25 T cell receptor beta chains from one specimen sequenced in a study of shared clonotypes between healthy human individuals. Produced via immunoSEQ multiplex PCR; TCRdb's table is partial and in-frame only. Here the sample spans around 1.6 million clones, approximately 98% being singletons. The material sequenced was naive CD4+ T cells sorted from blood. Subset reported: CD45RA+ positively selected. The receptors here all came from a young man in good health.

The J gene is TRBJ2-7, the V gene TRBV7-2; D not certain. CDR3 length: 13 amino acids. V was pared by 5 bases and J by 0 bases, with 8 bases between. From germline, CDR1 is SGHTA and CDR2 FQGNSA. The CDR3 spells CASSTWNSYEQYF. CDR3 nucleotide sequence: TGTGCCAGCAGCACCTGGAACTCCTACGAGCAGTACTTC. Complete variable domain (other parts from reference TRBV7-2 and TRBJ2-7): GAGVSQSPSNKVTEKGKDVELRCDPISGHTALYWYRQSLGQGLEFLIYFQGNSAPDKSGLPSDRFSAERTGGSVSTLTIQRTQQEDSAVYLCASSTWNSYEQYFGPGTRLTVT.

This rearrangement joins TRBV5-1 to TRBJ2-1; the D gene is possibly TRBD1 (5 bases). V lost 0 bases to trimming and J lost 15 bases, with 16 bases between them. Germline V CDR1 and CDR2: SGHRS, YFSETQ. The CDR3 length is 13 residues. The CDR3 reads CASSLAGAPRTFF. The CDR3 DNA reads TGCGCCAGCAGCTTGGCTGGGGCGCCCCGTACGTTCTTC.

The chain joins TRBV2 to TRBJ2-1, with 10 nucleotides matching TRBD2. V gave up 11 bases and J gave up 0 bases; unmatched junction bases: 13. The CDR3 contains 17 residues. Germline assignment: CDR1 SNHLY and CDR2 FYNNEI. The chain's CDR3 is CAGPGLARKSSYNEQFF. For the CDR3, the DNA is TGTGCCGGACCGGGACTAGCGCGAAAGAGCTCCTACAATGAGCAGTTCTTC. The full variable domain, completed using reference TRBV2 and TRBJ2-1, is EPEVTQTPSHQVTQMGQEVILRCVPISNHLYFYWYRQILGQKVEFLVSFYNNEISEKSEIFDDQFSVERPDGSNFTLKIRSTKLEDSAMYFCAGPGLARKSSYNEQFFGPGTRLTVL.

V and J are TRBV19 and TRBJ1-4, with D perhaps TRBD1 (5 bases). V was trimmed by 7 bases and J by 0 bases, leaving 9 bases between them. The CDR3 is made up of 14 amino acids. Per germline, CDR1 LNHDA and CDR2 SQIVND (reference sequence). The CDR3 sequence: CASTVQATNEKLFF. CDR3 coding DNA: TGTGCCAGTACCGTACAGGCAACTAATGAAAAACTGTTTTTT.

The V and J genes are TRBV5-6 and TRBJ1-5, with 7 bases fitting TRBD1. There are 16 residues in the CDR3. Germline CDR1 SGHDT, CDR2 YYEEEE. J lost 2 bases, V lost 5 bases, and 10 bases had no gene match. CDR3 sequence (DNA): TGTGCCAGCAGTCACAACAGGGGTTTGGGCAATCAGCCCCAGCATTTT. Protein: CASSHNRGLGNQPQHF. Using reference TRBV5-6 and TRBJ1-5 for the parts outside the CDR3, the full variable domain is DAGVTQSPTHLIKTRGQQVTLRCSPKSGHDTVSWYQQALGQGPQFIFQYYEEEERQRGNFPDRFSGHQFPNYSSELNVNALLLGDSALYLCASSHNRGLGNQPQHFGDGTRLSIL.

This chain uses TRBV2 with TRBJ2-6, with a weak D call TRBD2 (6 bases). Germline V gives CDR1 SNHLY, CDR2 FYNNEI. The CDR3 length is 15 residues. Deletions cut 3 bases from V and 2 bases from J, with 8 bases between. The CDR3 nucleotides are TGTGCCAGCAGTGACTCGGGGGCTGGGGCCAACGTCCTGACTTTC. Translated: CASSDSGAGANVLTF.

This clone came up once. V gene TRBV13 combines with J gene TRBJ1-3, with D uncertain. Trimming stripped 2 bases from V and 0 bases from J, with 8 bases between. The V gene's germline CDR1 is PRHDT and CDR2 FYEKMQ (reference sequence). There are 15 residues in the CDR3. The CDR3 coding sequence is TGTGCCAGCAGCTTACTCCCGCTCTCTGGAAACACCATATATTTT. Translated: CASSLLPLSGNTIYF. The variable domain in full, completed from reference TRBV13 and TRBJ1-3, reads AAGVIQSPRHLIKEKRETATLKCYPIPRHDTVYWYQQGPGQDPQFLISFYEKMQSDKGSIPDRFSAQQFSDYHSELNMSSLELGDSALYFCASSLLPLSGNTIYFGEGSWLTVV.

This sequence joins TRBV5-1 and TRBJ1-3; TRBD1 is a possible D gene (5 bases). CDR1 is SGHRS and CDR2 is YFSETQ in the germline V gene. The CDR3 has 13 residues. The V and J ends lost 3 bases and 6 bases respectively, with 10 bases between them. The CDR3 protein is CASSSAGLNTIYF. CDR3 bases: TGCGCCAGCAGCTCTGCAGGGCTAAACACCATATATTTT.

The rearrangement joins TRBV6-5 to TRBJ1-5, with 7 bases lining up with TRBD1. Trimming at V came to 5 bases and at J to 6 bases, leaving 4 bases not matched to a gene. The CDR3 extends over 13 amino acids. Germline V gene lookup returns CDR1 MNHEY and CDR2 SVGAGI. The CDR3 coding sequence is TGTGCCAGCAGTCGACAGGGTCGTCAGCCCCAGCATTTT. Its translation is CASSRQGRQPQHF.

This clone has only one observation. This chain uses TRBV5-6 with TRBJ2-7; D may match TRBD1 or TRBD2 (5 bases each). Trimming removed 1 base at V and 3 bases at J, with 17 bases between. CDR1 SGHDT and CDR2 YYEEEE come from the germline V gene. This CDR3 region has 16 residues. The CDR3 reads CASSLSSAGTGYEQYF. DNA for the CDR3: TGTGCCAGCAGCTTGAGCTCGGCCGGGACGGGCTACGAGCAGTACTTC. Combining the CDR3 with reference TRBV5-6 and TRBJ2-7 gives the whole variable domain DAGVTQSPTHLIKTRGQQVTLRCSPKSGHDTVSWYQQALGQGPQFIFQYYEEEERQRGNFPDRFSGHQFPNYSSELNVNALLLGDSALYLCASSLSSAGTGYEQYFGPGTRLTVT.

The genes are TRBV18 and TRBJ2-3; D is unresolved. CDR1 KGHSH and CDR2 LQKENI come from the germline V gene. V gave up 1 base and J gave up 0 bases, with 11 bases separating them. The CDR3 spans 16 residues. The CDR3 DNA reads TGTGCCAGCTCACCACTCCAGCTGGCTAGCACAGATACGCAGTATTTT. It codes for CASSPLQLASTDTQYF.

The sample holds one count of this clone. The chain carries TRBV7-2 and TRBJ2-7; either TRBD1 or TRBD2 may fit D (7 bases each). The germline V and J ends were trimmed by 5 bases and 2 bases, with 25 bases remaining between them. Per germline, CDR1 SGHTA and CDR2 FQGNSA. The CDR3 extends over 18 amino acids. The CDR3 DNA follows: TGTGCCAGCAGCCCACTCAGGGGGGCTAGCGGTGCCCCCTACGAGCAGTACTTC. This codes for CASSPLRGASGAPYEQYF.

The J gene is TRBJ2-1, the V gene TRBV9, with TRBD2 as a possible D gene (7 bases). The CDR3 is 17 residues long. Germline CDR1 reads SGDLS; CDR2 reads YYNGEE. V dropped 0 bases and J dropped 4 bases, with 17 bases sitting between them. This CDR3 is CASSVATVGGLYNEQFF. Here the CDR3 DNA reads TGTGCCAGCAGCGTAGCTACGGTCGGGGGGCTTTACAATGAGCAGTTCTTC.

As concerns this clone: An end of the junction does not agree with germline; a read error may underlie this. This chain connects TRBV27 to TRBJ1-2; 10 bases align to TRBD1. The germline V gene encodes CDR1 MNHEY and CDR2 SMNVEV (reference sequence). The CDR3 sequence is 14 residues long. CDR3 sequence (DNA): TGTGCCAGCAGTTTACCGGGGGACAGGGGATCCCCCTTCTTC. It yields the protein CASSLPGDRGSPFF.

The CDR3 sequence is CASSALAENTGELFF. The DNA for the CDR3 is TGTGCCAGCAGCGCCCTAGCGGAGAACACCGGGGAGCTGTTTTTT. V is TRBV9 and J is TRBJ2-2; 7 bases are shared with TRBD2. The CDR3 loop spans 15 amino acids. Trimming took 3 bases from V and 1 from J; bases not matched to a gene: 3. The V gene's germline CDR1 is SGDLS and CDR2 YYNGEE.

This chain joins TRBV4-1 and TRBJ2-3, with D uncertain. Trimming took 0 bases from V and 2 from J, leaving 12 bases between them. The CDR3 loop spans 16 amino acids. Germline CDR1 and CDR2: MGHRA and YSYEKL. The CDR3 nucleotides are TGCGCCAGCAGCCAAGAAGGCGGCAGTATCACAGATACGCAGTATTTT. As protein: CASSQEGGSITDTQYF.

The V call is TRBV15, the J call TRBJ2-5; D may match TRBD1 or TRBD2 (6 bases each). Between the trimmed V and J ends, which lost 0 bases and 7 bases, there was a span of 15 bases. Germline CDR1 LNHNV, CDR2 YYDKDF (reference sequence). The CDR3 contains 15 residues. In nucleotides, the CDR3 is TGTGCCACCAGCAGAGAACCGGGGGCTGTGAGGACCCAGTACTTC. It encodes CATSREPGAVRTQYF.

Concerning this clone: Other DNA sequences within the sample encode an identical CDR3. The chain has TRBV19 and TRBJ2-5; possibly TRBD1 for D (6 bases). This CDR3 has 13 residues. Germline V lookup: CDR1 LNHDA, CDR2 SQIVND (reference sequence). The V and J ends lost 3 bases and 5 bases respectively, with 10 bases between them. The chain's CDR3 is CASSIGGRETQYF. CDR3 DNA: TGTGCCAGTAGTATTGGGGGCCGGGAGACCCAGTACTTC.

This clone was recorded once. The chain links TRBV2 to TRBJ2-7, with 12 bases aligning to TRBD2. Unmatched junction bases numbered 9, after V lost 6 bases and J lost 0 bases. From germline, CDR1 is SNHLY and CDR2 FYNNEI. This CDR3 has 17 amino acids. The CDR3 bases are TGTGCCAGCAGGCGCCGACTAGCGGGAGAGTTCTCCTACGAGCAGTACTTC. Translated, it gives CASRRRLAGEFSYEQYF.

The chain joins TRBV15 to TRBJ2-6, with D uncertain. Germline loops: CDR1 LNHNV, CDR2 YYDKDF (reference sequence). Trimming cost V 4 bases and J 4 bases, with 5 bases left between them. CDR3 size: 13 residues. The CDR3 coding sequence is TGTGCCACCAGCATACGAGGGGCCAACGTCCTGACTTTC. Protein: CATSIRGANVLTF. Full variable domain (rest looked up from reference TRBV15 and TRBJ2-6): DAMVIQNPRYQVTQFGKPVTLSCSQTLNHNVMYWYQQKSSQAPKLLFHYYDKDFNNEADTPDNFQSRRPNTSFCFLDIRSPGLGDTAMYLCATSIRGANVLTFGAGSRLTVL.

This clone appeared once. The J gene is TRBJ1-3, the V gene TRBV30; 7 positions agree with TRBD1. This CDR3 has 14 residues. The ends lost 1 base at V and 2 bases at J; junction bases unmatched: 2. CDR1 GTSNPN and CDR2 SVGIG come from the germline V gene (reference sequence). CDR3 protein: CAWSAGQAGNTIYF. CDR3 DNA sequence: TGTGCCTGGAGTGCCGGACAGGCTGGAAACACCATATATTTT. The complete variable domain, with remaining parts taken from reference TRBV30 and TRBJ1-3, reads SQTIHQWPATLVQPVGSPLSLECTVEGTSNPNLYWYRQAAGRGLQLLFYSVGIGQISSEVPQNLSASRPQDRQFILSSKKLLLSDSGFYLCAWSAGQAGNTIYFGEGSWLTVV.

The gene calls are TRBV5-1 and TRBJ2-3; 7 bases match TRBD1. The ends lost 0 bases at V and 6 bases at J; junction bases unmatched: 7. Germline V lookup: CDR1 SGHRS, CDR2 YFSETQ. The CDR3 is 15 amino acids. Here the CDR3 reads CASSLETGTVDTQYF. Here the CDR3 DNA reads TGCGCCAGCAGCTTGGAGACAGGGACCGTGGATACGCAGTATTTT.

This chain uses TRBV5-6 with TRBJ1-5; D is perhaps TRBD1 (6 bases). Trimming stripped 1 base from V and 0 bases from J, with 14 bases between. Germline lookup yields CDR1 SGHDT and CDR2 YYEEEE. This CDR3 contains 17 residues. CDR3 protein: CASSLTTGPYSNQPQHF. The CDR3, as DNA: TGTGCCAGCAGCTTGACCACAGGGCCCTATAGCAATCAGCCCCAGCATTTT.

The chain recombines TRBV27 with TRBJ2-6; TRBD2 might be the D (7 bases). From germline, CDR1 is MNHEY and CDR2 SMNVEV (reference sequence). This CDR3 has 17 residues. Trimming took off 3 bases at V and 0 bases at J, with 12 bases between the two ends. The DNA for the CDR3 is TGTGCCAGCAGTTTTGAGGGGGGGCCCTCTGGGGCCAACGTCCTGACTTTC. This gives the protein CASSFEGGPSGANVLTF. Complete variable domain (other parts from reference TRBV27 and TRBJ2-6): EAQVTQNPRYLITVTGKKLTVTCSQNMNHEYMSWYRQDPGLGLRQIYYSMNVEVTDKGDVPEGYKVSRKEKRNFPLILESPSPNQTSLYFCASSFEGGPSGANVLTFGAGSRLTVL.

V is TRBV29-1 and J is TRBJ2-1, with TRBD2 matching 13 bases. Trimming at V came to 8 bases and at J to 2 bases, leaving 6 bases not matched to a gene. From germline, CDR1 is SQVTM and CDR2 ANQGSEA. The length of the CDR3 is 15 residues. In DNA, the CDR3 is TGCAGCACCTTCGGACTAGCGGGAGCCTACAATGAGCAGTTCTTC. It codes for CSTFGLAGAYNEQFF.